A selection of T cell receptor beta chains follows, all from one sample in a study of PD-1 blockade in mismatch repair-deficient tumors. Clones were sequenced by immunoSEQ multiplex PCR, and TCRdb holds only the in-frame ones, with some missing. The data hold about 63,000 clones, with about 91% observed a single time. The sequencing used peripheral blood, collected 52 weeks after starting pembrolizumab. These receptors all stem from an adult with mismatch repair-deficient cancer. The CDR3 runs from the conserved cysteine through the conserved F or W. D genes are given only for firm matches. Not all rows give a size; the values are once, few, many and, for expanded clones, a class.

-	TRBV28	TRBJ1-1	-	TGTGCCAGCAGTTTCGGATTTTCTCGTTGGGTCACTGAAGCTTTCTTT	CASSFGFSRWVTEAFF
TRBD1	TRBV7-2	TRBJ2-5	once	TGTGCCAGCAGCTATCAGGGACAGTGGGAAGAGACCCAGTACTTC	CASSYQGQWEETQYF
TRBD2	TRBV6-4	TRBJ2-1	-	TGTGCCAGCACCGGGGTAGCGGGCGTCTCCTACAATGAGCAGTTCTTC	CASTGVAGVSYNEQFF
TRBD2	TRBV5-1	TRBJ2-5	-	TGCGCCAGCAGGAGCGGGACTACACAAGAGACCCAGTACTTC	CASRSGTTQETQYF
-	TRBV7-6	TRBJ1-4	-	TGTGCCAGCAGCTTATCACCGGGGCCGGAAAAACTGTTTTTT	CASSLSPGPEKLFF
TRBD1	TRBV7-8	TRBJ2-2	once	TGTGCCAGCAGCTTAGCAGTGACAGGGGGTGGGGCCGGGGAGCTGTTTTTT	CASSLAVTGGGAGELFF
TRBD2	TRBV5-6	TRBJ2-1	-	TGTGCCAGCAGCTCAGACCGACTAGCGGGATACAATGAGCAGTTCTTC	CASSSDRLAGYNEQFF
TRBD2	TRBV4-2	TRBJ2-5	-	TGTGCCAGCAGCCAGCCCGGACTAGCGGGAGGGTGGCAAGAGACCCAGTACTTC	CASSQPGLAGGWQETQYF
-	TRBV2	TRBJ2-6	-	TGTGCCAGCAGTGAAGAACGGGTTCCGGTCGGAGCTGGGGCCAACGTCCTGACTTTC	CASSEERVPVGAGANVLTF
-	TRBV4-3	TRBJ2-3	-	TGCGCCAGCAGCCGTATTCGAGGGGGACGCACAGATACGCAGTATTTT	CASSRIRGGRTDTQYF
-	TRBV7-2	TRBJ1-1	-	TGTGCCAGCAGCTCCCCAGGAGGGGTGAACACTGAAGCTTTCTTT	CASSSPGGVNTEAFF
TRBD1	TRBV19	TRBJ1-1	-	TGTGCCAGTAGACAGGGGGTAATCGCTGAAGCTTTCTTT	CASRQGVIAEAFF
-	TRBV7-9	TRBJ2-1	-	TGTGCCGGACGACCAGCGCTAGAATATTACAATGAGCAGTTCTTC	CAGRPALEYYNEQFF
-	TRBV5-8	TRBJ2-3	-	TGTGCCAGCAGCCCCCGGGAAGAGGGACTTCAGGGCACAGATACGCAGTATTTT	CASSPREEGLQGTDTQYF
-	TRBV5-4	TRBJ2-7	-	TGTGCCAGCACCACCGGCGGGGGCAGGGATCGTTACGAGCAGTACTTC	CASTTGGGRDRYEQYF
-	TRBV10-3	TRBJ2-3	-	TGTGCCATCGAGGGGGAGAGTCCTGGCACAGATACGCAGTATTTT	CAIEGESPGTDTQYF
-	TRBV30	TRBJ2-1	-	TGTGCCTGGAGTGTAGTCATCGCCTCCTACAATGAGCAGTTCTTC	CAWSVVIASYNEQFF
TRBD2	TRBV4-1	TRBJ2-7	-	TGCGCCAGCAGCCAACGGGGGGGGCAGGGTTACGAGCAGTACTTC	CASSQRGGQGYEQYF
TRBD1	TRBV19	TRBJ2-5	-	TGTGCCAGTAGTATAAACAGGGGGTCGCAAGAGACCCAGTACTTC	CASSINRGSQETQYF
-	TRBV28	TRBJ2-1	-	TGTGCCAGCAGTTTTTTACTAAGCTCCTACAATGAGCAGTTCTTC	CASSFLLSSYNEQFF
-	TRBV9	TRBJ1-1	-	TGTGCCAGCAGCTCCCCCCCGGGACCCGACACTGAAGCTTTCTTT	CASSSPPGPDTEAFF
-	TRBV15	TRBJ2-1	-	TGTGCCACCAGCAGAGATCCGACAGGACACAATGAGCAGTTCTTC	CATSRDPTGHNEQFF
-	TRBV29-1	TRBJ2-7	-	TGCAGCGTTGAAGTAAGCGGCTACGAGCAGTACTTC	CSVEVSGYEQYF
TRBD1	TRBV6-1	TRBJ2-1	-	TGTGCCAGCAGTGAGTCACAGGGGCCCCTCAATGAGCAGTTCTTC	CASSESQGPLNEQFF
-	TRBV9	TRBJ2-1	-	TGTGCCAGCAGCGCCTACCCAGGGGGGGATGAGCAGTTCTTC	CASSAYPGGDEQFF
-	TRBV18	TRBJ2-3	-	TGTGCCAGCTCACCACGTTCGCTAGATACGCAGTATTTT	CASSPRSLDTQYF
-	TRBV5-1	TRBJ2-7	-	TGCGCCAGCCGAGCTGGGCAGGGGCTGAACGAGCAGTACTTC	CASRAGQGLNEQYF
-	TRBV10-3	TRBJ2-3	-	TGTGCCACCGAGTCAGGGGCCGATACGCAGTATTTT	CATESGADTQYF
TRBD1	TRBV5-1	TRBJ2-7	-	TGCGCCAGCAGCCGGACAGGGGATGGGTACGAGCAGTACTTC	CASSRTGDGYEQYF
-	TRBV5-1	TRBJ1-4	few	TGCGCCAGCAGCTTGAGCCGTGGGGATAATGAAAAACTGTTTTTT	CASSLSRGDNEKLFF
TRBD1	TRBV5-1	TRBJ1-1	-	TGCGCCAGCAGCTTGGTGGGTGCACAGGGGATGCTTGGTGAAGCTTTCTTT	CASSLVGAQGMLGEAFF
TRBD2	TRBV7-3	TRBJ2-5	-	TGTGCCAGCAGTCCCGGGGTACTAGCGGCTCAAGAGACCCAGTACTTC	CASSPGVLAAQETQYF
-	TRBV10-3	TRBJ1-5	few	TGTGCCATCAGTGAGTCTCTAACGGCCCCCAATCAGCCCCAGCATTTT	CAISESLTAPNQPQHF
-	TRBV27	TRBJ2-3	once	TGTGCCAGCAAGGGTCTAGCAGGGCCCACAGATACGCAGTATTTT	CASKGLAGPTDTQYF
-	TRBV2	TRBJ1-2	-	TGTGCCAGCAGTGAAACGATACCCGGGCGTGTTGGCTACACCTTC	CASSETIPGRVGYTF
-	TRBV30	TRBJ1-1	-	TGTGCCTGGAGTGTATTGATGAACACTGAAGCTTTCTTT	CAWSVLMNTEAFF
TRBD1	TRBV7-2	TRBJ2-6	-	TGTGCCAGTCTTGACAGGGCCTCTGGGGCCAACGTCCTGACTTTC	CASLDRASGANVLTF
-	TRBV9	TRBJ2-3	-	TGTGCCAGCAGCCTAGGCCCAGATACGCAGTATTTT	CASSLGPDTQYF
-	TRBV4-3	TRBJ1-2	-	TGCGCCAGCAGCCAAAAACAGCGACGAGGAGGCTACACCTTC	CASSQKQRRGGYTF
-	TRBV18	TRBJ2-1	-	TGTGCCACTAAGGGGGGTTCCTACAATGAGCAGTTCTTC	CATKGGSYNEQFF
-	TRBV5-4	TRBJ2-7	-	TGTGCCAGCAGCTTCTCCGTCCGGTACGAGCAGTACTTC	CASSFSVRYEQYF
TRBD1	TRBV28	TRBJ2-2	-	TGTGCCAGCAGTCCCCCAGGGGGCGCGGTTGTCGGGGAGCTGTTTTTT	CASSPPGGAVVGELFF
-	TRBV13	TRBJ2-7	few	TGTGCCAGCAGCTTAGGCCTGATCCCCTACGAGCAGTACTTC	CASSLGLIPYEQYF
-	TRBV19	TRBJ2-5	-	TGTGCCAGTAGTACCAAAAACAGGGCAAAGACCCAGTACTTC	CASSTKNRAKTQYF
TRBD2	TRBV5-1	TRBJ2-3	-	TGCGCCAGCAGGGGGTGGCTAGCGGGCAGCACAGATACGCAGTATTTT	CASRGWLAGSTDTQYF
-	TRBV28	TRBJ2-3	-	TGTGCCAGCAGTCCGGGACGCGCAGGGGATACGCAGTATTTT	CASSPGRAGDTQYF
-	TRBV6-6	TRBJ1-3	-	TGTGCCAGCAGTTACGCGGGCACCAACTCTGGAAACACCATATATTTT	CASSYAGTNSGNTIYF
-	TRBV9	TRBJ2-3	-	TGTGCCAGCAGCCTTGCAGGGAGGAAGATAGATACGCAGTATTTT	CASSLAGRKIDTQYF
-	TRBV6-1	TRBJ2-1	-	TGTGCCAGCAGTGAGGGACTGAAGTGGTTCTTC	CASSEGLKWFF
-	TRBV19	TRBJ1-5	-	TGTGCCAGTAGTATAGATCGGGTAGGGTCCAATCAGCCCCAGCATTTT	CASSIDRVGSNQPQHF
-	TRBV6-6	TRBJ2-3	-	TGTGCCAGCAGTTACCAGCCGGGAGTGGCGGATACGCAGTATTTT	CASSYQPGVADTQYF
TRBD2	TRBV14	TRBJ2-1	-	TGTGCCAGCAGCCAAGCCCTCGCGGGACTAGCCCCGCACAATGAGCAGTTCTTC	CASSQALAGLAPHNEQFF
-	TRBV4-1	TRBJ1-4	-	TGCGCCAGCAGTCAAAGAACGACAGAAGATCCGGATGAAAAACTGTTTTTT	CASSQRTTEDPDEKLFF
-	TRBV29-1	TRBJ1-2	once	TGCAGCGTTGTGGAACAGTCCAACTATGGCTACACCTTC	CSVVEQSNYGYTF
-	TRBV1	TRBJ2-2	-	TGCACCTTCCGCTGGGGAGCTGTTTTT	CTFRWGAVF